This T cell receptor beta chain was sequenced in a study of spatial heterogeneity in lung cancer. This sample's time point: blood at routine non-recurrence follow-up after resection. TCRdb reprocessed the 5' RACE reads with MiXCR, giving one entry per CDR3 protein. The sample has around 25,000 distinct CDR3 sequences, 8.5% to 10% seen once. The germline V gene has CDR1 SGHRS and CDR2 YFSETQ. V lost 0 bases and J lost 2, with 18 bases in between. This CDR3 is 17 amino acids long. The clonotype was recovered from a male donor with early-stage non-small cell lung cancer. The material sequenced was PBMCs, taken at follow-up. The V call is TRBV5-1, the J call TRBJ2-7; possibly TRBD2 for D (5 bases). CDR3: CASSLATLVSPTYEQYF. The CDR3 DNA reads as TGCGCCAGCAGCTTGGCAACACTAGTCTCCCCGACCTACGAGCAGTACTTC.